These 2 T cell receptor beta chains were sequenced from one sample in a study of blood T cell repertoires in COVID-19. Libraries were prepared by immunoSEQ multiplex PCR; TCRdb keeps only in-frame clonotypes and omits some of them. The sample has roughly 110,000 clones, 81% seen once. Sequences were obtained from peripheral blood. The receptors stem from a human donor in a cohort sampled during active COVID-19.

The rearrangement links TRBV28 to TRBJ2-5; TRBD2 might be the D (7 bases). This CDR3 contains 13 residues. Germline CDR1 MDHEN, CDR2 SYDVKM. Trimming shortened V by 6 bases and J by 9 bases, and 17 bases separated the two germline ends. CDR3 DNA sequence: TGTGCCAGCAGCCTTGACGGGGGGCGGGCCCAGTACTTC. Translation: CASSLDGGRAQYF.

The gene calls are TRBV6-2 or TRBV6-3 and TRBJ2-3, with D possibly being TRBD2 (5 bases). Germline loops: CDR1 MNHEY, CDR2 SVGEGT. The CDR3 covers 15 residues. With 0 bases removed from V and 4 bases from J, the gap between germline ends came to 11 bases. CDR3 sequence: CASSYSNAGADTQYF. CDR3 DNA: TGTGCCAGCAGTTACTCGAACGCCGGGGCAGATACGCAGTATTTT.